This T cell receptor (beta chain) comes out of a study of blood T cell repertoires in COVID-19. Study at large: The analysed material was cDNA or gDNA that came from T cells, B-cell-depleted T cells, or PBMCs.

Germline values: CDR1 SGDLS, CDR2 YYNGEE. V lost 4 bases, J lost 1 base, and 6 bases stayed unmatched. The CDR3 spans 15 residues. In the authors' workflow: Using reference gene primer amplification, nucleated cell counts were estimated. Data came from immunoSEQ multiplex PCR; TCRdb stores just in-frame clones and leaves some out. V and J calls plus clone size are reproduced from that table; the DNA served to infer D and trimming. The sample contains about 300,000 clones, more than 85% of which appear only once. The sample taken for sequencing was peripheral blood. The V call is TRBV9, the J call TRBJ1-2, with 8 positions matching TRBD1. The receptor comes from a woman aged 30 to 39 with COVID-19, enrolled during active disease. The CDR3, as DNA: TGTGCCAGCAGCATAAGGACAGGGAATAACTATGGCTACACCTTC. Protein: CASSIRTGNNYGYTF.